A selection of T cell receptor beta chains follows, all from one sample in a study of T cells in Graves' hyperthyroidism and ophthalmopathy. From the multiplex PCR reads, TCRdb called clonotypes with MiXCR, one entry per CDR3 protein. The sample has almost 600,000 distinct CDR3 sequences, more than 11% seen once. The sample comprised blood. These receptors were collected from a young woman with Graves' hyperthyroidism that later progressed to Graves' ophthalmopathy. CDR3s include the opening cysteine and the closing phenylalanine or tryptophan. D genes are given only for firm matches. A row's size may be missing; if present it is once, few, many or a size class.

TRBJ1-2,many,.,TRBV2,CASSEALRWGFGYGYTF,TGTGCCAGCAGTGAAGCGCTTCGTTGGGGATTCGGGTATGGCTACACCTTC
TRBJ1-2,.,TRBD1,TRBV5-4,CASSLMGQGVVNYGYTF,TGTGCCAGCAGCTTGATGGGACAGGGGGTCGTGAACTATGGCTACACCTTC
TRBJ2-5,.,TRBD1,TRBV20-1,CSAPDRQGAETQYF,TGCAGTGCTCCTGATCGCCAGGGGGCAGAGACCCAGTACTTC
TRBJ1-6,many,TRBD1,TRBV20-1,CSAIAGQGSSPLHF,TGCAGTGCTATCGCGGGACAGGGGAGTTCACCCCTCCACTTT
TRBJ2-2,many,TRBD2,TRBV12-3/TRBV12-4,CASAGAGELFF,TGTGCCAGCGCGGGAGCCGGGGAGCTGTTTTTT
TRBJ1-3,many,.,TRBV7-8,CASPRGFSGNTIYF,TGTGCCTCCCCGAGAGGGTTCTCTGGAAACACCATATATTTT
TRBJ1-6,few,.,TRBV9,CASSGGGALHF,TGTGCCAGCAGCGGGGGGGGAGCCCTCCACTTT
TRBJ2-1,many,.,TRBV14,CASSRDLGGGEQFF,TGTGCCAGCAGCCGGGACTTGGGAGGGGGTGAGCAGTTCTTC
TRBJ1-1,.,TRBD1,TRBV2,CASAGQGEAFF,TGTGCCAGCGCGGGACAGGGGGAAGCTTTCTTT
TRBJ2-5,.,.,TRBV27,CASRSRGVETQYF,TGTGCCAGCAGATCTCGAGGGGTAGAGACCCAGTACTTC
TRBJ1-2,many,TRBD1,TRBV6-1,CAASRDRGNYGYTF,TGTGCCGCGTCCCGGGACAGGGGGAACTATGGCTACACCTTC
TRBJ1-3,few,TRBD1,TRBV28,CASSPLGTGALFSGNTIYF,TGTGCCAGCAGTCCCTTGGGGACAGGGGCCCTTTTCTCTGGAAACACCATATATTTT
TRBJ2-5,many,.,TRBV12-3/TRBV12-4,CASSRGTAMQETQYF,TGTGCCAGCAGTCGAGGGACGGCGATGCAAGAGACCCAGTACTTC
TRBJ2-3,.,TRBD1,TRBV6-1,CASSGRVSDRASTDTQYF,TGTGCCAGCAGTGGGCGCGTCAGTGACAGGGCTAGCACAGATACGCAGTATTTT
TRBJ2-7,many,.,TRBV7-9,CASSLARQVTYEQYF,TGTGCCAGCAGCTTAGCTCGGCAGGTCACCTACGAGCAGTACTTC
TRBJ1-2,many,TRBD1,TRBV2,CASSSTGVTHGYTF,TGTGCCAGCAGTTCGACAGGGGTGACTCATGGCTACACCTTC
TRBJ1-6,.,.,TRBV15,CATSSIPTGSPLHF,TGTGCCACCAGCAGCATTCCGACAGGTTCACCCCTCCACTTT
TRBJ2-2,few,TRBD2,TRBV7-3,CASSQTSGLSTGELFF,TGTGCCAGCAGCCAGACTAGCGGGCTGAGCACCGGGGAGCTGTTTTTT
TRBJ2-5,many,.,TRBV15,CATSRETRGWETQYF,TGTGCCACCAGCAGAGAAACTAGGGGGTGGGAGACCCAGTACTTC
TRBJ1-1,few,TRBD1,TRBV20-1,CSALGQGRTEYTEAFF,TGCAGTGCACTAGGACAGGGCCGGACGGAGTACACTGAAGCTTTCTTT
TRBJ1-2,many,.,TRBV30,CAWRGKGPSNYGYTF,TGTGCCTGGAGGGGAAAAGGGCCCTCGAACTATGGCTACACCTTC
TRBJ2-7,.,.,TRBV19,CASSTGFSYEQYF,TGTGCCAGTAGTACAGGGTTCTCCTACGAGCAGTACTTC
TRBJ1-5,.,.,TRBV30,CAYGQLNQPQHF,TGTGCCTACGGACAGCTGAATCAGCCCCAGCATTTT
TRBJ1-1,.,.,TRBV29-1,CSLRVNTEAFF,TGCAGCCTAAGGGTGAACACTGAAGCTTTCTTT
TRBJ1-1,.,TRBD1,TRBV5-5,CASSFAGQGLGEAFF,TGTGCCAGCAGCTTCGCGGGACAGGGTCTTGGTGAAGCTTTCTTT
TRBJ2-5,many,.,TRBV29-1,CSVLRTAGQETQYF,TGCAGCGTTCTCCGGACGGCCGGCCAAGAGACCCAGTACTTC
TRBJ2-1,many,.,TRBV29-1,CSVGTWIEYNEQFF,TGCAGCGTTGGTACGTGGATAGAATACAATGAGCAGTTCTTC
TRBJ2-3,.,.,TRBV24-1,CATSDAASDTQYF,TGTGCCACCAGTGATGCTGCGTCAGATACGCAGTATTTT
TRBJ2-7,few,.,TRBV7-9,CASSPAPPGQTYEQYF,TGTGCCAGCAGCCCCGCCCCCCCGGGACAAACTTACGAGCAGTACTTC
TRBJ1-1,.,.,TRBV28,CASSLVQVNTEAFF,TGTGCCAGCAGTTTAGTTCAGGTGAACACTGAAGCTTTCTTT
TRBJ2-5,.,.,TRBV29-1,CSVEGVYQETQYF,TGCAGCGTTGAGGGGGTCTACCAAGAGACCCAGTACTTC
TRBJ2-5,many,.,TRBV30,CAWSSGDQETQYF,TGTGCCTGGAGTTCGGGGGACCAAGAGACCCAGTACTTC
TRBJ2-7,.,TRBD1,TRBV5-6,CASSLGQGHPYEQYF,TGTGCCAGCAGCTTGGGACAGGGGCATCCCTACGAGCAGTACTTC
TRBJ1-2,many,TRBD1,TRBV10-3,CAISDGTGGGYTF,TGTGCCATCAGTGACGGGACAGGGGGTGGCTACACCTTC
TRBJ1-1,few,.,TRBV2,CASSETRPQVF,TGTGCCAGCAGTGAAACGCGCCCCCAGGTCTTT
TRBJ2-5,many,TRBD1,TRBV30,CAWSGQGTGRQETQYF,TGTGCCTGGAGTGGACAAGGGACAGGGAGACAAGAGACCCAGTACTTC
TRBJ2-1,many,TRBD2,TRBV20-1,CSARVGGDEQFF,TGCAGTGCTAGAGTGGGAGGGGATGAGCAGTTCTTC
TRBJ1-5,many,.,TRBV19,CASTTGTRRQPQHF,TGTGCCAGTACTACGGGGACACGCAGGCAGCCCCAGCATTTT
TRBJ2-5,once,TRBD2,TRBV27,CASSPTLAGGLETQYF,TGTGCCAGCAGCCCAACACTAGCGGGAGGGTTAGAGACCCAGTACTTC
TRBJ2-7,.,.,TRBV19,CASSIIHGGAYEQYF,TGTGCCAGTAGTATAATTCACGGCGGAGCCTACGAGCAGTACTTC
TRBJ2-7,many,.,TRBV20-1,CSARARGSTRYEQYF,TGCAGTGCTAGAGCCAGGGGAAGCACGAGATACGAGCAGTACTTC
TRBJ1-5,few,.,TRBV5-5,CASSHLRGEYQPQHF,TGTGCCAGCAGCCACCTTAGGGGGGAATATCAGCCCCAGCATTTT
TRBJ2-3,many,TRBD2,TRBV2,CASSEAVLAGLTDTQYF,TGTGCCAGCAGTGAAGCTGTACTAGCGGGGCTTACAGATACGCAGTATTTT
TRBJ1-2,many,TRBD1,TRBV19,CASSVQGANYGYTF,TGTGCCAGTAGTGTACAGGGGGCGAACTATGGCTACACCTTC
TRBJ2-7,many,.,TRBV20-1,CSASRQGYEQYF,TGCAGTGCTAGCAGGCAGGGCTACGAGCAGTACTTC
TRBJ2-5,.,.,TRBV5-1,CASSLTRGAVQETQYF,TGCGCCAGCAGCCTGACTAGAGGTGCGGTTCAAGAGACCCAGTACTTC
TRBJ1-2,.,.,TRBV24-1,CATSDNRATFADGYGYTF,TGTGCCACCAGTGACAATAGGGCGACATTTGCGGATGGCTATGGCTACACCTTC
TRBJ2-2,.,TRBD1,TRBV2,CASRAGQGAGGELFF,TGTGCCAGCAGAGCGGGACAGGGGGCAGGTGGGGAGCTGTTTTTT
TRBJ1-1,.,TRBD1,TRBV19,CASTSWGQGMNTEAFF,TGTGCCAGTACTTCTTGGGGACAGGGGATGAACACTGAAGCTTTCTTT
TRBJ2-7,few,TRBD1,TRBV5-6,CASSLRTGGSEQYF,TGTGCCAGCAGCTTGCGGACAGGGGGCAGCGAGCAGTACTTC
TRBJ1-5,.,TRBD1,TRBV5-6,CASSLLGQPNQPQHF,TGTGCCAGCAGCTTGTTGGGACAGCCCAATCAGCCCCAGCATTTT
TRBJ2-4,once,TRBD1,TRBV7-9,CASRSTGFIQYF,TGTGCCAGCAGATCGACAGGGTTCATTCAGTACTTC